The clone carrying this T cell receptor beta chain was observed a handful of times. This sample is part of a study of blood T cell repertoires in COVID-19. Original methodology: Cell counts per sample came from amplifying reference gene primers. Data came from immunoSEQ multiplex PCR; TCRdb stores just in-frame clones and leaves some out. The V and J calls and clone size come from that table; D and trimming were worked out from the DNA. Of just over 150,000 clones listed, more than 85% are singletons. The CDR3 has 17 amino acids. Unmatched junction bases numbered 12, after V lost 0 bases and J lost 9 bases. Germline loops: CDR1 LGHNA, CDR2 YNFKEQ.

This sequence joins TRBV4-2 and TRBJ1-3; 9 positions match TRBD1. The sequenced sample was peripheral blood. This receptor was taken from a woman in her 70s with acute or convalescent COVID-19. CDR3 coding DNA: TGTGCCAGCAGCCAAGATGGGGTCGGGACAGGGAGAAGCACCATATATTTT. It specifies CASSQDGVGTGRSTIYF.